The 12 T cell receptor beta chains given below trace back to one sample, sequenced in a study of OX40 agonist ivuxolimab in advanced cancers. Profiling relied on immunoSEQ multiplex PCR, and the TCRdb table lists in-frame clones only, not all of them. The data contain about 83,000 clones, 85% to 90% of them seen just once; the ten biggest clones take up more than 0.6%. The source was CD4+ or CD8+ T cells sorted from blood, collected in a trial of the OX40 agonist ivuxolimab. The receptors stem from an adult with an advanced solid tumor such as melanoma, head and neck, liver or kidney cancer.

This clone has just one count. V and J are TRBV27 and TRBJ2-7, with 9 bases matching TRBD1. From germline, CDR1 is MNHEY and CDR2 SMNVEV (reference sequence). The V gene end was trimmed by 9 bases and the J gene end by 5 bases; junction bases not matched to a gene: 11. The CDR3 contains 14 residues. The CDR3 nucleotides read TGTGCCAGTAAAACCCCCCGACAGGGGGACGAGCAGTACTTC. This translates into CASKTPRQGDEQYF.

The rearrangement uses TRBV10-2 and TRBJ2-7; D possibly matches TRBD1 or TRBD2 (6 bases each). The germline V and J ends were trimmed by 0 bases and 10 bases, with 13 bases remaining between them. In germline, CDR1 is WSHSY, CDR2 SAAADI. This CDR3 contains 13 residues. CDR3 region: CASSESIGGPQYF. CDR3 DNA sequence: TGCGCCAGCAGTGAGTCGATCGGGGGCCCCCAGTACTTC.

The chain recombines TRBV19 with TRBJ1-6; D not resolved. Between the trimmed V and J ends, which lost 7 bases and 5 bases, there was a span of 12 bases. The length of the CDR3 is 14 residues. Germline V gene sequence: CDR1 LNHDA, CDR2 SQIVND (reference sequence). DNA of the CDR3: TGTGCCAGTACCGGCCCTTCCGATAATTCACCCCTCCACTTT. Translated: CASTGPSDNSPLHF.

The chain carries TRBV18 and TRBJ1-3, with D tentatively TRBD1 (6 bases). This CDR3 has 16 amino acids. The V and J ends lost 0 bases and 3 bases respectively, with 12 bases between them. Germline V gives CDR1 KGHSH, CDR2 LQKENI. The CDR3 here is CASSPPAGAFGNTIYF. In DNA form, the CDR3 reads TGTGCCAGCTCACCACCGGCGGGGGCGTTTGGAAACACCATATATTTT.

This clone occurred a few times. The chain has TRBV7-9 and TRBJ2-6; unclear D gene. Germline lookup yields CDR1 SEHNR and CDR2 FQNEAQ (reference sequence). The V end lost 5 bases, the J end lost 3 bases, and 5 bases lay between the germline ends. The CDR3 sequence is 13 residues long. The CDR3 is CASSESGANVLTF. DNA of the CDR3: TGTGCCAGCAGCGAGAGTGGGGCCAACGTCCTGACTTTC. The full variable domain, completed using reference TRBV7-9 and TRBJ2-6, is DTGVSQNPRHKITKRGQNVTFRCDPISEHNRLYWYRQTLGQGPEFLTYFQNEAQLEKSRLLSDRFSAERPKGSFSTLEIQRTEQGDSAMYLCASSESGANVLTFGAGSRLTVL.

V is TRBV2 and J is TRBJ2-2; a weak D match, TRBD1 (6 bases). This CDR3 comprises 15 residues. The V gene's germline CDR1 is SNHLY and CDR2 FYNNEI. The V end lost 4 bases, the J end lost 4 bases, and 13 bases lay between the germline ends. CDR3 nucleotide sequence: TGTGCCAGCAGTGGGGGGCAGGGGCCCACCGGGGAGCTGTTTTTT. It yields the protein CASSGGQGPTGELFF.

In this sample, this clone turned up once. The chain employs TRBV7-2 and TRBJ2-7, with 7 nucleotides matching TRBD1. With V trimmed by 1 base and J by 5 bases, 5 bases remained unmatched. The germline CDR1 and CDR2 sequences are SGHTA and FQGNSA. This CDR3 spans 14 amino acids. The DNA of the CDR3 is TGTGCCAGCAGCTTAGGACAGGGCACCAACGAGCAGTACTTC. This codes for CASSLGQGTNEQYF.

This clone appeared once. This chain uses TRBV6-6 with TRBJ1-1; D gene ambiguous. CDR1 MNHNY and CDR2 SVGAGI come from the germline V gene (reference sequence). The V end was cut by 6 bases, the J end by 1 base, with 12 bases between. This CDR3 is 14 amino acids long. The CDR3 spells CASSGSLGNTEAFF. In nucleotides, the CDR3 is TGTGCCAGCAGCGGGAGTCTCGGGAACACTGAAGCTTTCTTT.

This clone occurred a few times. V usage is TRBV5-1 and J usage is TRBJ2-2, with 10 bases aligning to TRBD1. Germline CDR1 reads SGHRS; CDR2 reads YFSETQ. With 3 bases clipped from V and 8 bases from J, the junction kept 7 bases outside the gene matches. This CDR3 is built from 15 residues. The CDR3 region is CASSSGTGAEGELFF. The DNA of the CDR3 is TGCGCCAGCAGCTCCGGGACAGGGGCGGAAGGGGAGCTGTTTTTT. Variable domain in full (rest from reference TRBV5-1 and TRBJ2-2): KAGVTQTPRYLIKTRGQQVTLSCSPISGHRSVSWYQQTPGQGLQFLFEYFSETQRNKGNFPGRFSGRQFSNSRSEMNVSTLELGDSALYLCASSSGTGAEGELFFGEGSRLTVL.

The rearrangement uses TRBV11-2 and TRBJ1-2; D is uncertain. In germline, CDR1 is SGHAT, CDR2 FQNNGV. Trimming removed 3 bases from V and 2 bases from J, with 7 bases in between. The CDR3 extends over 13 amino acids. CDR3 sequence reads: CASSFDNNYGYTF. The CDR3, as DNA: TGTGCCAGCAGCTTCGACAACAACTATGGCTACACCTTC. Complete variable domain (other parts from reference TRBV11-2 and TRBJ1-2): EAGVAQSPRYKIIEKRQSVAFWCNPISGHATLYWYQQILGQGPKLLIQFQNNGVVDDSQLPKDRFSAERLKGVDSTLKIQPAKLEDSAVYLCASSFDNNYGYTFGSGTRLTVV.

The chain carries TRBV18 and TRBJ2-3; no clear D gene. CDR1 is KGHSH and CDR2 is LQKENI in the germline V gene. V lost 2 bases and J lost 1, with 7 bases in between. The length of the CDR3 is 14 residues. CDR3 region: CASSPGLGTDTQYF. In nucleotides, the CDR3 is TGTGCCAGCTCACCAGGTTTGGGCACAGATACGCAGTATTTT. Combining the CDR3 with reference TRBV18 and TRBJ2-3 gives the whole variable domain NAGVMQNPRHLVRRRGQEARLRCSPMKGHSHVYWYRQLPEEGLKFMVYLQKENIIDESGMPKERFSAEFPKEGPSILRIQQVVRGDSAAYFCASSPGLGTDTQYFGPGTRLTVL.

In nucleotides, the CDR3 is TGTGCCACCAAAGCCGAGCCCAATACTAATAGCAATCAGCCCCAGCATTTT. Translated, it gives CATKAEPNTNSNQPQHF. J is TRBJ1-5 and V is TRBV15; D is unresolved. The V end lost 7 bases, the J end lost 0 bases, and 19 bases lay between the germline ends. The germline V gene encodes CDR1 LNHNV and CDR2 YYDKDF (reference sequence). The CDR3 contains 17 residues.